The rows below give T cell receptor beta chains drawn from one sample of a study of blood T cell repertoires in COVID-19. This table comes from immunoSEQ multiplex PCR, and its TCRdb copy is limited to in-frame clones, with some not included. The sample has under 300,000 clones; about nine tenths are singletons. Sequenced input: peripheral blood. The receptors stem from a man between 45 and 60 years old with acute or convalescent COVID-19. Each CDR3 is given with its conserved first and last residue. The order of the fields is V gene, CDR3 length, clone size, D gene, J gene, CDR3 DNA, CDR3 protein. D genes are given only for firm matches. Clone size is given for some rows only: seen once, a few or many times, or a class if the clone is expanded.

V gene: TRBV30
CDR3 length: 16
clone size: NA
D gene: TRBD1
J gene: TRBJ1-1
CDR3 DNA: TGTGCCTGGAGTCCAGCCCGGACAGGGGAGAGCACTGAAGCTTTCTTT
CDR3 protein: CAWSPARTGESTEAFF

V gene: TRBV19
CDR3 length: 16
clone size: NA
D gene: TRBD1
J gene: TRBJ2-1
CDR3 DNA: TGTGCCAGTAGCACCTCCGGGACAGGGTATTTCAATGAGCAGTTCTTC
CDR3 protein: CASSTSGTGYFNEQFF

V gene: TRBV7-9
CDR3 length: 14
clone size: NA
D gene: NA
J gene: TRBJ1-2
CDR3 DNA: TGTGCCAGCAGCTTAGTTGACAGAACCTATGGCTACACCTTC
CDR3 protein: CASSLVDRTYGYTF

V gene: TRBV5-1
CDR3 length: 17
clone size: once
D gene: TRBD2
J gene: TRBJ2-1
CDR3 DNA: TGCGCCAGCAGCTTGGCTACGGGGGGGAGGTCCTACAATGAGCAGTTCTTC
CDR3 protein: CASSLATGGRSYNEQFF

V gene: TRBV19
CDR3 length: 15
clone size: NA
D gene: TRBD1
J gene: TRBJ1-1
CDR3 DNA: TGTGCCAGTACAGGGGGCGCGTCTCAGGGCACTGAAGCTTTCTTT
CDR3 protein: CASTGGASQGTEAFF

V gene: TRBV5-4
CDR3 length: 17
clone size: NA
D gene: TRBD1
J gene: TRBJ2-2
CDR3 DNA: TGTGCCAGCAGCTTGGGGAGACAGGGCGCGAACACCGGGGAGCTGTTTTTT
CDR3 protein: CASSLGRQGANTGELFF

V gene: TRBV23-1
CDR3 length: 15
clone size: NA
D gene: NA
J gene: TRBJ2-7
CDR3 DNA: TGCGCCAGCAGGCGAGGGACACACCAGGCCTACGAGCAGTACTTC
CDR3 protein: CASRRGTHQAYEQYF

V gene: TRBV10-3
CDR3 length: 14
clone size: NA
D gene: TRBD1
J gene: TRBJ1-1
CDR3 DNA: TGTGCCATCAGAGCCGGGACAGGGAACACTGAAGCTTTCTTT
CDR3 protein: CAIRAGTGNTEAFF

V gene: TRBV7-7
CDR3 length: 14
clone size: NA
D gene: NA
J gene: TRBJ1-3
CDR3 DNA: TGTGCTAGCAGCTCCGGGGTCTCTGGAAACACCATATATTTT
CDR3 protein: CASSSGVSGNTIYF

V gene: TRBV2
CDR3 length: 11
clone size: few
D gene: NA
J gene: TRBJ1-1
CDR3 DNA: TGTGCCCTCCAGGGTAATTTTGAAGCTTTCTTT
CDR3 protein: CALQGNFEAFF

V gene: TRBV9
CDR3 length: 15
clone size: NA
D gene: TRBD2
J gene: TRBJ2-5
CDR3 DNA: TGTGCCAGCAGCGTAGCGGGGACTAGCGCTGAGACCCAGTACTTC
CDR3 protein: CASSVAGTSAETQYF

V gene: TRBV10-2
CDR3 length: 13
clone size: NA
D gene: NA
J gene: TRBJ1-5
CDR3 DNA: TGCGCCAGCAGTGAGAACGGAGATCAGCCCCAGCATTTT
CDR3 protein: CASSENGDQPQHF

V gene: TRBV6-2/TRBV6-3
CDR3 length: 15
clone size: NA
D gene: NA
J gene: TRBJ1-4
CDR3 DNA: TGTGCCAGCAGTACCCCCAGGGGCCCTAATGAAAAACTGTTTTTT
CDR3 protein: CASSTPRGPNEKLFF

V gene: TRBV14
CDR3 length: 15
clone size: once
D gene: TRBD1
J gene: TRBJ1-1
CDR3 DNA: TGTGCCAGCAGCCAAGATTGGACAGGGGTGACTGAAGCTTTCTTT
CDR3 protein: CASSQDWTGVTEAFF

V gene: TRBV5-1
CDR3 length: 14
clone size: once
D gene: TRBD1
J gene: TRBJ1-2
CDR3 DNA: TGCGCCAGCAGCTTACCGGGACAGGGCTATGGCTACACCTTC
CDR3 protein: CASSLPGQGYGYTF

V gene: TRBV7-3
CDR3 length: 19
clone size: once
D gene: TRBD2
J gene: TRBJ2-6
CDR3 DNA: TGTGCCAGCAGCCCGGGGGCTAGCGGGGGATTCTCTGGGGCCAACGTCCTGACTTTC
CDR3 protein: CASSPGASGGFSGANVLTF

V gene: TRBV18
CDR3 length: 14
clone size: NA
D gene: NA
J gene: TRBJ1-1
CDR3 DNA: TGTGCCAGCTCACCGGCCAGGGAAGGGACTGAAGCTTTCTTT
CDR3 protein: CASSPAREGTEAFF

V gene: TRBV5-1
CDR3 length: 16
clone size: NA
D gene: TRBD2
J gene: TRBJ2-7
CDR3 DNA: TGCGCCAGCAGCTTGGAAAACCCAGCGGGGGGTTACGAGCAGTACTTC
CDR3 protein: CASSLENPAGGYEQYF

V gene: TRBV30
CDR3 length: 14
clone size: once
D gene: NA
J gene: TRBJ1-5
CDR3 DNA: TGTGCCTGGAGTGCTGGTACGGGCAATCAGCCCCAGCATTTT
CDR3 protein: CAWSAGTGNQPQHF

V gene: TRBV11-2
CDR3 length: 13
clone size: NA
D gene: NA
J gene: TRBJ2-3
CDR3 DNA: TGTGCCAGCAGCGTTCAGATCACAGATACGCAGTATTTT
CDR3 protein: CASSVQITDTQYF

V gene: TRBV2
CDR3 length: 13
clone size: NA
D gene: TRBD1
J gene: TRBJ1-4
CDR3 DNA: TGTGCCAGCAGTCGGGACAGGGATGAAAAACTGTTTTTT
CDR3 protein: CASSRDRDEKLFF

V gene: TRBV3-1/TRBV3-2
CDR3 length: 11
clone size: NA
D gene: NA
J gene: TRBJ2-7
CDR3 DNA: TGTGCCAGCAGCCAAGAGCGCGAGCAGTACTTC
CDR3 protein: CASSQEREQYF

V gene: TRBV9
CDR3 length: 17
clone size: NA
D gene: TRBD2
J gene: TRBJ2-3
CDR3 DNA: TGTGCCAGCAGCGTAGGACCGGGACTAGCGGGCCCCGATACGCAGTATTTT
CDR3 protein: CASSVGPGLAGPDTQYF

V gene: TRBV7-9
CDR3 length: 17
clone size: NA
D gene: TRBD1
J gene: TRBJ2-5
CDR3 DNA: TGTGCCAGCAGCTTAGCGCGAGACAGGGACCCCCAAGAGACCCAGTACTTC
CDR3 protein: CASSLARDRDPQETQYF

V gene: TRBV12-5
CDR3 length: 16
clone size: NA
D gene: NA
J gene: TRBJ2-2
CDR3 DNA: TGTGCTAGTGGTTTGCCTACATCGCGGGGAGGCGGGGAGCTGTTTTTT
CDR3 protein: CASGLPTSRGGGELFF

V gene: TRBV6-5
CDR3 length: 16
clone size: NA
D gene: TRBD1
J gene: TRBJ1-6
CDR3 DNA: TGTGCCAGCAGTTACTCGATTGCAGGGGGAAATTCACCCCTCCACTTT
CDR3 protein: CASSYSIAGGNSPLHF

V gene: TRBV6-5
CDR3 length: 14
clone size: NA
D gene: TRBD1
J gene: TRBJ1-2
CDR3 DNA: TGTGCCAGCAGTTACTTCGGGGACAGGGATGGCTACACCTTC
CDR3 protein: CASSYFGDRDGYTF

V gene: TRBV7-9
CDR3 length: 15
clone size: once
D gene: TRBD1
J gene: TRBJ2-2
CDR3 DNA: TGTGCCAGCAGCTTAGGGACAGGGCGAACCGGGGAGCTGTTTTTT
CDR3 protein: CASSLGTGRTGELFF

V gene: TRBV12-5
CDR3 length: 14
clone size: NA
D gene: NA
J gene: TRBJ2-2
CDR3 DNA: TGTGCTAGTGCCACCGTAGGGGGTACCGGGGAGCTGTTTTTT
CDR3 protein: CASATVGGTGELFF

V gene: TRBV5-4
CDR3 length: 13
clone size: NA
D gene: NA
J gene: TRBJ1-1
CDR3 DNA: TGTGCCAGCAGCTCTAAGTCTGGGCCTGAAGCTTTCTTT
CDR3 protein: CASSSKSGPEAFF

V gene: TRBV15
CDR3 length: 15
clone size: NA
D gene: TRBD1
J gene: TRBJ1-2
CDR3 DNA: TGTGCCACCAGCAACCGAACAGGGGCCCCCTATGGCTACACCTTC
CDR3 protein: CATSNRTGAPYGYTF

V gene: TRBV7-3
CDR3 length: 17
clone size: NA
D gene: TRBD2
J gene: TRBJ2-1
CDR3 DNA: TGTGCCAGCAGCGCCGGACTAGCGGGGAGCTCCTACAATGAGCAGTTCTTC
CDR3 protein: CASSAGLAGSSYNEQFF

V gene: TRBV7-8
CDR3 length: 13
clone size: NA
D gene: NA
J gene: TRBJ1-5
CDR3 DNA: TGTGCCAGCAGCTTAGGCCCGGGTCAGCCCCAGCATTTT
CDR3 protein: CASSLGPGQPQHF

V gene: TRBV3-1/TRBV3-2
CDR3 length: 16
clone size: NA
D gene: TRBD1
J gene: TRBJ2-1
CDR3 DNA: TGTGCCAGCAGCCAGATAGAGGGGGCTGGGTACAATGAGCAGTTCTTC
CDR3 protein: CASSQIEGAGYNEQFF

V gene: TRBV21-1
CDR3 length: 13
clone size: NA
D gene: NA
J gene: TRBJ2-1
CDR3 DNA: TGTGCCAGCAGCAACCAGACTCGTAATGAGCAGTTCTTC
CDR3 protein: CASSNQTRNEQFF

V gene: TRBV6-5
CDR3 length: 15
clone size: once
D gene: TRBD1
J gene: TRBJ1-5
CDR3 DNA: TGTGCCAGCAGGCGCGGGACAGGGACCAATCAGCCCCAGCATTTT
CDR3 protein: CASRRGTGTNQPQHF

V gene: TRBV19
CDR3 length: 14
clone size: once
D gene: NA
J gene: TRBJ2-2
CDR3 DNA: TGTGCCAGTATCCCCCGGGGAGGCCCCGGGGAGCTGTTTTTT
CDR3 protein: CASIPRGGPGELFF

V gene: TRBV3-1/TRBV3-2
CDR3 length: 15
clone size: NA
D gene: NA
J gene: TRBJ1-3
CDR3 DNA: TGTGCCAGCAGCCGACAGGCCACCTCTGGAAACACCATATATTTT
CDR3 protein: CASSRQATSGNTIYF

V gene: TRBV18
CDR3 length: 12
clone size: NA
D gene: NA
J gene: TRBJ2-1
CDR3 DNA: TGTGCCAGCGAGGGCGGAAACAATGAGCAGTTCTTC
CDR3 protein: CASEGGNNEQFF

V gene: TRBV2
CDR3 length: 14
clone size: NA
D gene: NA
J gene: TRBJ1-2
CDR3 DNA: TGTGCCAGCACCGAGGAGGGATCCAACTATGGCTACACCTTC
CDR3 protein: CASTEEGSNYGYTF

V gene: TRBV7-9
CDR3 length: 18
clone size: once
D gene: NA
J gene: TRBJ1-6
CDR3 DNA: TGTGCCAGCAGCCCGCTAGGGGCCGGGCCACTCTATAATTCACCCCTCCACTTT
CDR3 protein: CASSPLGAGPLYNSPLHF

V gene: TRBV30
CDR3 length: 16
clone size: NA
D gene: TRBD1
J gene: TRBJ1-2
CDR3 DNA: TGTGCCTGGATGCCCAGGACAGGGTTTGCCAACTATGGCTACACCTTC
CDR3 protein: CAWMPRTGFANYGYTF

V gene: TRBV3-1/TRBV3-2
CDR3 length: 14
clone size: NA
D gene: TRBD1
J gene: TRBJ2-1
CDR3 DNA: TGTGCCAGCAGCCGGGACAGGGGGATTAATGAGCAGTTCTTC
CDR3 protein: CASSRDRGINEQFF

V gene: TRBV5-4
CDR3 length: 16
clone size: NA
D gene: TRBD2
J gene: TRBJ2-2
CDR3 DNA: TGTGCCAGCAGCTTGGACCTAGCGGGGGACACCGGGGAGCTGTTTTTT
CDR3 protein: CASSLDLAGDTGELFF

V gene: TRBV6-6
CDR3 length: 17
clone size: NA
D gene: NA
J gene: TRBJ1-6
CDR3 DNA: TGTGCCAGCAGTCTCGACAGGCTGAGCTCCTATAATTCACCCCTCCACTTT
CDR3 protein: CASSLDRLSSYNSPLHF

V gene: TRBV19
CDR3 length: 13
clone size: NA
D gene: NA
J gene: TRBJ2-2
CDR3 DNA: TGTGCCAGTAGTCCTGCGGGGACCGGGGAGCTGTTTTTT
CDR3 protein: CASSPAGTGELFF

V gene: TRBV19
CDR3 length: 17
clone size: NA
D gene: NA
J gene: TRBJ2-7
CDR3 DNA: TGTGCCAGTAGTCCAAGGTCTCGGACCGGGAGCTCCTACGAGCAGTACTTC
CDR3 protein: CASSPRSRTGSSYEQYF

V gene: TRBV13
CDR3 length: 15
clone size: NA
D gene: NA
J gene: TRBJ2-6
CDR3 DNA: TGTGCCAGCAGATACAGGAGCTCTGGGGCCAACGTCCTGACTTTC
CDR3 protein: CASRYRSSGANVLTF

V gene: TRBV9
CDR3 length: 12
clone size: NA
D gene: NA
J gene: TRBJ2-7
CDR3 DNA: TGTGCCAGCAGCAACCGGGACTTGCTTTTGTACTTC
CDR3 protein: CASSNRDLLLYF

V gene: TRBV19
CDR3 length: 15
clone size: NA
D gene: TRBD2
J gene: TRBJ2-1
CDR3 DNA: TGTGCCAGTAGTATAGTGGAGACTAGCGGGGGGCCGCAGTTCTTC
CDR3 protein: CASSIVETSGGPQFF

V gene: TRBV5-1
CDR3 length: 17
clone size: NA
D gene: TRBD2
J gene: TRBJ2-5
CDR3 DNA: TGCGCCAGCAGCTTGGGCGTTAGCGGGGGCTATTGGGAGACCCAGTACTTC
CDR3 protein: CASSLGVSGGYWETQYF

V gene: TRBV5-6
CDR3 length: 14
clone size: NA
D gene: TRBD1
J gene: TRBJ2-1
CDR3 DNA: TGTGCCAGCAGCTTGTTGACAGGGGCCAGCGAGGAGTTCTTC
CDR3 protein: CASSLLTGASEEFF

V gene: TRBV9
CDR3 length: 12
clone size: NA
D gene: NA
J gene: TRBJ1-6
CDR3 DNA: TGTGCCAGCAGCCCAAGCAATTCACCCCTCCACTTT
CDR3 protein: CASSPSNSPLHF

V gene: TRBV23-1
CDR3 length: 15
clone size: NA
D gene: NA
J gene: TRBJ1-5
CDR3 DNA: TGCGCCAGACCCGGGACAAACTTTAGCAATCAGCCCCAGCATTTT
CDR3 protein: CARPGTNFSNQPQHF

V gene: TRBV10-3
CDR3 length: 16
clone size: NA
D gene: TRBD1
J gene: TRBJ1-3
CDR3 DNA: TGTGCCATCAGTCGGAGCCGGGACAGCTCTGGAAACACCATATATTTT
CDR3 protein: CAISRSRDSSGNTIYF

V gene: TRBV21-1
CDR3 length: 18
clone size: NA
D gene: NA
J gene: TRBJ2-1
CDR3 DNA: TGTGCCAGCAGCAAAGCTAAAGGATTCCAAACCCGGAGGAATGAGCAGTTCTTC
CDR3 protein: CASSKAKGFQTRRNEQFF